This T cell receptor (beta chain) appears in the sequencing data of a study of T cells after yellow fever vaccination. From germline, CDR1 is SGHTA and CDR2 FQGNSA. The ends were cut back, 1 base at V and 5 bases at J, with 12 bases in the middle. CDR3 length: 15 residues. TCRdb ran MiXCR on the 5' RACE reads and lists one entry per CDR3 protein. Of some 150,000 distinct CDR3 sequences detected, just over 6.5% appear once; the ten largest clones hold over 0.55%. There are many counts of this clonotype. Its specificity is not known. Study results and caveats: Few clonotypes appeared in both CD4 and CD8 compartments.

The sequence derives from a man under 40 who received the YFV17D yellow fever vaccine. The chain combines TRBV7-2 with TRBJ2-1, with a weak D call TRBD2 (5 bases). Here the sequenced sample was CD4+ T cells sorted from PBMCs, taken 10 days after the yellow fever booster vaccination. The CDR3 coding sequence is TGTGCCAGCAGCTTAGGAGGGCTAGGCAACAATGAGCAGTTCTTC. This codes for CASSLGGLGNNEQFF.